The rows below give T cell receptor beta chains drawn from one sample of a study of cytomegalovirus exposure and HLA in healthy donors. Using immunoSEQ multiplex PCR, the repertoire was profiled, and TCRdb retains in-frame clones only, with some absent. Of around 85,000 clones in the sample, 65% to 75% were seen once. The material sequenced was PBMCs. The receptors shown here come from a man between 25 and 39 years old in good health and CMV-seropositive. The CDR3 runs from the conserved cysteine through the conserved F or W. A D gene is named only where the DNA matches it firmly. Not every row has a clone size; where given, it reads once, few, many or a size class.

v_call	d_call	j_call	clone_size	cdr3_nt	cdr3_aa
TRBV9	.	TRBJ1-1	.	TGTGCCAGCAGCGTAGGTGCGGGGGCCCCTGAAGCTTTCTTT	CASSVGAGAPEAFF
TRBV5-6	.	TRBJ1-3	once	TGTGCCAGCAGCTTGCCCGGGTCCAGAAACACCATATATTTT	CASSLPGSRNTIYF
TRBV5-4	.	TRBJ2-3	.	TGTGCCAGCAGCTTAGGGGGGGCCCAGGGTGCAGATACGCAGTATTTT	CASSLGGAQGADTQYF
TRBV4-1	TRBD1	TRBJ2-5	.	TGCGCCAGCAGCCAAGGGCTCGGGACAGGGGGAGAGACCCAGTACTTC	CASSQGLGTGGETQYF
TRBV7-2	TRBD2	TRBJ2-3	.	TGTGCCAGCAGCCCTGGACTAGCGGTTACAGATACGCAGTATTTT	CASSPGLAVTDTQYF
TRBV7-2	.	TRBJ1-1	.	TGTGCCAGCAGCCCCCCGGGCAGGGGAGTAAGGAACACTGAAGCTTTCTTT	CASSPPGRGVRNTEAFF
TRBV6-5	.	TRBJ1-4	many	TGTGCCAGCAGTTACTCGGCAGGGAATGAAAAACTGTTTTTT	CASSYSAGNEKLFF
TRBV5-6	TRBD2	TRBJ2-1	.	TGTGCCAGCAGCTCCCTTCTAGCGGGAGGCACTGAGCAGTTCTTC	CASSSLLAGGTEQFF
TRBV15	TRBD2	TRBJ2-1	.	TGTGCCACCCAAAAGCGGGGGGGCCAACCGAACAATGAGCAGTTCTTC	CATQKRGGQPNNEQFF
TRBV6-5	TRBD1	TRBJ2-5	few	TGTGCCAGCAGTTACGCTTGGGACAGTCAAGAGACCCAGTACTTC	CASSYAWDSQETQYF
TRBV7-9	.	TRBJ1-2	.	TGTGCCAGCAGCTTAAATTCTGAGTATGGCTACACCTTC	CASSLNSEYGYTF
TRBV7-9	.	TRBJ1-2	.	TGTGCCAGCAGCTCCAACAACCTAACCGGGACAAGCTGCGGCTACACCTTC	CASSSNNLTGTSCGYTF
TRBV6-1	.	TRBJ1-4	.	TGTGCCAGCAGATTACAGAGTAATGAAAAACTGTTTTTT	CASRLQSNEKLFF
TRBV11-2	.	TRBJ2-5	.	TGTGCCAGCAGCCAAGGACAGCAAGAGACCCAGTACTTC	CASSQGQQETQYF
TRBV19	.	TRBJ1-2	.	TGTGCCAGTAGTATCGGCAGGGACTTGGCTGGCTACACCTTC	CASSIGRDLAGYTF
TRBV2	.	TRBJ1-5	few	TGTGCCAGCAGTACTGAGAGTAATCAGCCCCAGCATTTT	CASSTESNQPQHF
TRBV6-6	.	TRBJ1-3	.	TGTGCCAGCAGTCCCCGAGACATCGGGGACACCATATATTTT	CASSPRDIGDTIYF
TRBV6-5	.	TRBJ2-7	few	TGTGCCAGCAGCCCGACCCAGGCGAACCTCTACGAGCAGTACTTC	CASSPTQANLYEQYF
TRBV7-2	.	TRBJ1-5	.	TGTGCCAGCAGCTTAGGGGACATGAATCAGCCCCAGCATTTT	CASSLGDMNQPQHF
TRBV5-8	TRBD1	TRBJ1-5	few	TGTGCCAGCAGCTGGACAGGTTTGGGCAATCAGCCCCAGCATTTT	CASSWTGLGNQPQHF
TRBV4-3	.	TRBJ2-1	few	TGCGCCAGCAGCCAAGATCTAACGCACTCCTACAATGAGCAGTTCTTC	CASSQDLTHSYNEQFF
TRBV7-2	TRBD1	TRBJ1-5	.	TGTGCCAGCCGACAGGGGATCAATAGCAATCAGCCCCAGCATTTT	CASRQGINSNQPQHF
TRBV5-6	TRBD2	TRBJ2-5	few	TGTGCCAGCAGCCCGGGACTAGCGGGGGGAAAGACCCAGTACTTC	CASSPGLAGGKTQYF
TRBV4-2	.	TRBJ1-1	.	TGTGCCAGCAGCCAAGAGAATTGGGGGGTGAACACTGAAGCTTTCTTT	CASSQENWGVNTEAFF
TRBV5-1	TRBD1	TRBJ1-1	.	TGCGCCAGCGGCCAAGTGACAGGGACGAACACTGAAGCTTTCTTT	CASGQVTGTNTEAFF
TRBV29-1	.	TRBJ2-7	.	TGCAGCGTTGGGGGCGGTAGCTCCTACGAGCAGTACTTC	CSVGGGSSYEQYF
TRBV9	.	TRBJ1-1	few	TGTGCCAGCAGCGTGCTGACAGGAGGTACTGAAGCTTTCTTT	CASSVLTGGTEAFF